Below, one TCR beta chain is given with its context. Its antigen is unidentified. This CDR3 is also generated by other DNA sequences in the sample. This record comes from a study of T cells after posttransplantation cyclophosphamide. The CDR3 totals 16 residues. With V trimmed by 6 bases and J by 5 bases, 14 bases remained unmatched. Germline V gene sequence: CDR1 SNHLY, CDR2 FYNNEI. Produced via immunoSEQ multiplex PCR; TCRdb's table is partial and in-frame only. The sample records some 52,000 clones, about 86% being singletons. Study outcomes and limitations: Recipient CMV seropositivity and CMV reactivation strongly tracked TRB clonality. Later post-transplant blood repertoires were often dominated by donor CD8+ memory clones. TRB overlap between skin or GI tissue T cells and blood was limited.

The chain employs TRBV2 and TRBJ2-7; 9 bases map to TRBD1. The sequencing sample was made of PBMCs. This receptor was taken from a man in his thirties or forties with a blood cancer, CMV-positive, and with a related stem cell donor. The CDR3 nucleotides are TGTGCCAGCAGCCAATCACCGGGACAGGGAATCCACGAGCAGTACTTC. This translates into CASSQSPGQGIHEQYF.